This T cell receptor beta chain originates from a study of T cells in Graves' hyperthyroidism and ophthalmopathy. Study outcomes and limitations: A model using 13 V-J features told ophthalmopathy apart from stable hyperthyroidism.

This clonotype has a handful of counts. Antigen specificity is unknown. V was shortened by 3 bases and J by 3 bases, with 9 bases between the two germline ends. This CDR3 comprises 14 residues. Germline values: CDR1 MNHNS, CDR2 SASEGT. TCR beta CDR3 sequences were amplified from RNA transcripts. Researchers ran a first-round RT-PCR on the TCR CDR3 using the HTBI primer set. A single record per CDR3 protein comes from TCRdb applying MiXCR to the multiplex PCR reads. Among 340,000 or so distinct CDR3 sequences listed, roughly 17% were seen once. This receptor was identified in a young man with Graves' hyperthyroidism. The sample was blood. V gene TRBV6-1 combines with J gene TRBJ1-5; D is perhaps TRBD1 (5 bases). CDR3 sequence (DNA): TGTGCCAGCAGTGAGGCAGGGTACAATCAGCCCCAGCATTTT. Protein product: CASSEAGYNQPQHF.